This TCR beta chain was captured in a study of cytomegalovirus exposure and HLA in healthy donors. Primers included in the PCR were 60 Vbeta and 13 Jbeta primers. Repertoires were generated with immunoSEQ multiplex PCR, while TCRdb's copy carries only in-frame clones and drops some. The sample has some 200,000 clones, over 75% seen once. After removal of 11 bases from V and 4 bases from J, the junction contained 7 bases not matched to a gene. Germline lookup yields CDR1 LNHDA and CDR2 SQIVND (reference sequence). The CDR3 consists of 13 residues. Whole-study findings and limits: According to the study, 160 or so TCR beta chains were cytomegalovirus-associated.

Points on this clone: Its target is unknown.

The gene calls are TRBV19 and TRBJ2-5, with 10 bases fitting TRBD1. Source material: PBMCs. The receptor's source is a boy aged 2 to 10 in good health and CMV-seronegative. CDR3 sequence: CAVRDRGSETQYF. The DNA for the CDR3 is TGTGCCGTCCGGGACAGGGGTTCAGAGACCCAGTACTTC.